These T cell receptor beta chains were read from a single sample in a study of blood T cell repertoires in COVID-19. The repertoire was sequenced with immunoSEQ multiplex PCR; TCRdb's copy has only in-frame clones and lacks some. The profile shows hundreds of thousands of clones, over 80% of them singletons. The sequenced sample was peripheral blood. These TCRs come from a woman under 30 with acute or convalescent COVID-19. Each CDR3 is given with its conserved first and last residue. The D gene is left open where the match is weak. Clone size is not always given. Where it is, it says once, few, many or a class for expanded clones.

J	V	size	D	DNA	CDR3
TRBJ1-1	TRBV27	.	.	TGTGCCAGCAGCGCCCCTACGAACACTGAAGCTTTCTTT	CASSAPTNTEAFF
TRBJ1-3	TRBV7-8	.	.	TGTGCCAGCAGCTTAGTGGAGGTCCGTGGAAACACCATATATTTT	CASSLVEVRGNTIYF
TRBJ1-1	TRBV15	.	.	TGTGCCACCAGCTGGCCGGGACAACTTAACACTGAAGCTTTCTTT	CATSWPGQLNTEAFF
TRBJ2-1	TRBV4-2	once	.	TGTGCCAGCAGCCAAGTTCGGGATGAGCAGTTCTTC	CASSQVRDEQFF
TRBJ1-1	TRBV9	.	.	TGTGCCAGCAGCGCGGGACAGAACACTGAAGCTTTCTTT	CASSAGQNTEAFF
TRBJ1-2	TRBV7-9	.	.	TGTGCCAGCAGCTTCAGGAGGCCCGGGGAAGGCTACACCTTC	CASSFRRPGEGYTF
TRBJ1-1	TRBV6-5	.	.	TGTGCCAGCAGTTACTTATCTAAAGCTTTCTTT	CASSYLSKAFF
TRBJ1-4	TRBV4-1	few	.	TGCGCCAGCAGCCAAAGAACGGACTTCGGAGGGCAGAATGAAAAACTGTTTTTT	CASSQRTDFGGQNEKLFF
TRBJ2-7	TRBV21-1	.	.	TGTGCCGCGCACAGGTCCATCTACGAGCAGTACTTC	CAAHRSIYEQYF
TRBJ1-1	TRBV4-3	.	.	TGCGCCAGCAGCCAAGATAGAGGGTTCGGTGAAGCTTTCTTT	CASSQDRGFGEAFF
TRBJ2-3	TRBV4-1	.	.	TGCGCCAGCAGCCAGACACAGCAAGGGGCGGATACGCAGTATTTT	CASSQTQQGADTQYF
TRBJ2-3	TRBV19	.	.	TGTGCCAGTAGTGGTTCAGGGTCAGATACGCAGTATTTT	CASSGSGSDTQYF
TRBJ1-2	TRBV11-2	once	.	TGTGCCAGCAGCTTAAGACCAGGGGATTTTAACTATGGCTACACCTTC	CASSLRPGDFNYGYTF
TRBJ1-1	TRBV27	.	TRBD1	TGTGCCAGCAGTTTCGGCCCGACAGGGGGGACTGAAGCTTTCTTT	CASSFGPTGGTEAFF
TRBJ1-1	TRBV19	once	TRBD1	TGTGCCAGTAGTAGCCCCAGGGGGCTCAACACTGAAGCTTTCTTT	CASSSPRGLNTEAFF
TRBJ1-2	TRBV5-6	.	TRBD1	TGTGCCAGCAGCCTACACCGGGACAGGGGGTACTATGGCTACACCTTC	CASSLHRDRGYYGYTF
TRBJ2-7	TRBV5-6	.	.	TGTGCCAGCAGCGGGAGAATTTCCTACGAGCAGTACTTC	CASSGRISYEQYF
TRBJ2-2	TRBV28	.	.	TGTGCCAGCAGTTTATCAAGGTGGTTGAGGCCAAGCGACGGGGAGCTGTTTTTT	CASSLSRWLRPSDGELFF
TRBJ2-3	TRBV27	.	TRBD2	TGTGCCAGCAGCCCACGGGGGGTCAGCACAGATACGCAGTATTTT	CASSPRGVSTDTQYF
TRBJ1-1	TRBV3-1/TRBV3-2	.	.	TGTGCCAGCAGCCAAGCACGAAGGAGGATCACTGAAGCTTTCTTT	CASSQARRRITEAFF
TRBJ1-4	TRBV12-3/TRBV12-4	.	.	TGTGCCAGCAGTTCTACAGGGATTGGAAAACTGTTTTTT	CASSSTGIGKLFF
TRBJ1-2	TRBV11-2	.	.	TGTGCCAGCAGCTTCGGGGGTTGGTCCGGAGAAGGCTACACCTTC	CASSFGGWSGEGYTF
TRBJ1-3	TRBV12-5	once	.	TGTGCTAGTGGCCCGAAGGGGCTTACCTCTGGAAACACCATATATTTT	CASGPKGLTSGNTIYF
TRBJ1-1	TRBV24-1	.	TRBD1	TGTGCCACCAGTGAGGGGGGGACAGGGGATTTGGTTACTGAAGCTTTCTTT	CATSEGGTGDLVTEAFF
TRBJ1-6	TRBV10-1	.	.	TGCGCCAGCAGGTCTGAGCTGCACAGCTCCTATAATTCACCCCTCCACTTT	CASRSELHSSYNSPLHF
TRBJ1-1	TRBV5-1	.	TRBD1	TGCGCCAGCAGCCTAACGACAGGGAAGGTAGCTTTCTTT	CASSLTTGKVAFF
TRBJ2-7	TRBV24-1	.	TRBD1	TGTGCCACCAGTCCAGGGGGTTACGAGCAGTACTTC	CATSPGGYEQYF